This is a list of T cell receptor beta chains from one sample in a study. TCRdb recomputed calls from the 5' RACE reads with MiXCR, one row per CDR3 protein. The data contain over 45,000 distinct CDR3 sequences, about 28% of them singletons. Specimen: tumor-infiltrating Tregs sorted from the breast tumor. All receptors come from a female donor with breast cancer. Each CDR3 is given with its conserved first and last residue. D genes are given only for firm matches. Clone sizes are given selectively: once, few, many, or a class where the clone is expanded.

clone size: few
D gene: NA
J gene: TRBJ1-2
V gene: TRBV11-2
CDR3 protein: CASSSEFYGYTF
CDR3 DNA: TGTGCCAGCAGCTCGGAATTCTATGGCTACACCTTC

clone size: few
D gene: TRBD2
J gene: TRBJ2-7
V gene: TRBV12-3/TRBV12-4
CDR3 protein: CASSLGTSRGEQYF
CDR3 DNA: TGTGCCAGCAGTTTGGGGACTAGTAGAGGCGAGCAGTACTTC

clone size: many
D gene: TRBD2
J gene: TRBJ2-7
V gene: TRBV15
CDR3 protein: CATSRDWTSGTRVF
CDR3 DNA: TGTGCCACCAGCAGAGATTGGACTAGCGGGACGAGAGTCTTC

clone size: NA
D gene: NA
J gene: TRBJ2-7
V gene: TRBV7-9
CDR3 protein: CASRQKDGREQYF
CDR3 DNA: TGTGCCAGCAGGCAGAAAGACGGTCGCGAGCAGTACTTC

clone size: many
D gene: NA
J gene: TRBJ2-6
V gene: TRBV6-1
CDR3 protein: CASSVQGPGANVLTF
CDR3 DNA: TGTGCCAGCAGTGTTCAAGGGCCCGGGGCCAACGTCCTGACTTTC

clone size: few
D gene: TRBD1
J gene: TRBJ1-1
V gene: TRBV3-1
CDR3 protein: CASSQDQGDTEAFF
CDR3 DNA: TGTGCCAGCAGCCAAGACCAGGGGGACACTGAAGCTTTCTTT

clone size: many
D gene: TRBD2
J gene: TRBJ2-2
V gene: TRBV5-1
CDR3 protein: CASSFGSGSGTGELFF
CDR3 DNA: TGCGCCAGCAGCTTTGGGAGCGGGAGTGGCACCGGGGAGCTGTTTTTT

clone size: NA
D gene: NA
J gene: TRBJ2-3
V gene: TRBV6-1
CDR3 protein: CASNAGVFHGNTDTQYF
CDR3 DNA: TGTGCCAGCAATGCAGGGGTGTTTCATGGGAACACAGATACGCAGTATTTT

clone size: few
D gene: TRBD1
J gene: TRBJ1-5
V gene: TRBV6-1
CDR3 protein: CASRTGQGNQPQHF
CDR3 DNA: TGTGCCAGCAGAACGGGACAGGGGAATCAGCCCCAGCATTTT

clone size: few
D gene: NA
J gene: TRBJ2-2
V gene: TRBV6-2/TRBV6-3
CDR3 protein: CASRERPTGELFF
CDR3 DNA: TGTGCCAGCCGGGAGAGACCAACCGGGGAGCTGTTTTTT

clone size: few
D gene: TRBD1
J gene: TRBJ2-6
V gene: TRBV12-3/TRBV12-4
CDR3 protein: CASTLNTGGSSGANVLTF
CDR3 DNA: TGTGCCAGCACTCTAAACACAGGGGGTAGCTCTGGGGCCAACGTCCTGACTTTC

clone size: few
D gene: NA
J gene: TRBJ2-3
V gene: TRBV2
CDR3 protein: CASSELEVDTQYF
CDR3 DNA: TGTGCCAGCAGTGAACTAGAGGTAGATACGCAGTATTTT

clone size: many
D gene: NA
J gene: TRBJ2-7
V gene: TRBV6-1
CDR3 protein: CASSDTPFPPGEQYF
CDR3 DNA: TGTGCCAGCAGTGACACTCCATTTCCTCCCGGCGAGCAGTACTTC

clone size: few
D gene: NA
J gene: TRBJ2-7
V gene: TRBV20-1
CDR3 protein: CSARRDSSYEQYF
CDR3 DNA: TGCAGTGCTAGGAGGGACTCCTCCTACGAGCAGTACTTC

clone size: NA
D gene: TRBD1
J gene: TRBJ2-1
V gene: TRBV15
CDR3 protein: CATSRGGQGSRGEQFF
CDR3 DNA: TGTGCCACCAGCAGAGGCGGACAGGGTAGCCGGGGTGAGCAGTTCTTC

clone size: few
D gene: TRBD1
J gene: TRBJ2-7
V gene: TRBV20-1
CDR3 protein: CSAVARGQSGGSYELYF
CDR3 DNA: TGCAGTGCGGTAGCTAGGGGGCAATCCGGCGGTTCCTACGAGCTGTACTTC

clone size: NA
D gene: NA
J gene: TRBJ2-6
V gene: TRBV27
CDR3 protein: CASSPLTF
CDR3 DNA: TGTGCCAGCAGTCCCCTGACTTTC

clone size: NA
D gene: TRBD2
J gene: TRBJ2-5
V gene: TRBV9
CDR3 protein: CAGSVAGGPQETQYF
CDR3 DNA: TGTGCCGGCAGCGTAGCGGGAGGACCCCAAGAGACCCAGTACTTC

clone size: NA
D gene: NA
J gene: TRBJ2-7
V gene: TRBV19
CDR3 protein: CARSRGEYNEQYF
CDR3 DNA: TGTGCCAGGAGCAGGGGCGAGTACAATGAGCAGTACTTC

clone size: NA
D gene: NA
J gene: TRBJ2-7
V gene: TRBV7-6
CDR3 protein: CASSPQSRAYQYF
CDR3 DNA: TGTGCCAGCAGCCCACAGAGCAGGGCGTACCAGTACTTC

clone size: NA
D gene: TRBD2
J gene: TRBJ2-1
V gene: TRBV4-1
CDR3 protein: CASSQDRLAGYEQFF
CDR3 DNA: TGCGCCAGCAGCCAAGATCGGCTAGCGGGCTATGAGCAGTTCTTC

clone size: NA
D gene: TRBD1
J gene: TRBJ1-6
V gene: TRBV6-1
CDR3 protein: CASSEEARGPYSYSPLHF
CDR3 DNA: TGTGCCAGCAGTGAAGAGGCGAGGGGGCCTTACAGTTACTCACCCCTCCACTTT

clone size: NA
D gene: NA
J gene: TRBJ2-5
V gene: TRBV28
CDR3 protein: CASSFRRETQYF
CDR3 DNA: TGTGCCAGCAGTTTCAGGAGGGAGACCCAGTACTTC

clone size: NA
D gene: NA
J gene: TRBJ2-3
V gene: TRBV5-1
CDR3 protein: CASSPALWDTQYF
CDR3 DNA: TGCGCCAGCAGCCCTGCATTATGGGACACGCAGTATTTT

clone size: NA
D gene: NA
J gene: TRBJ1-4
V gene: TRBV7-8
CDR3 protein: CASSSPAEKLFF
CDR3 DNA: TGTGCCAGCAGCTCCCCGGCCGAAAAACTGTTTTTT

clone size: NA
D gene: TRBD2
J gene: TRBJ2-3
V gene: TRBV5-1
CDR3 protein: CAGSTGLAGGSTDTQYF
CDR3 DNA: TGCGCCGGCAGCACGGGACTAGCGGGAGGATCCACAGATACGCAGTATTTT

clone size: NA
D gene: TRBD2
J gene: TRBJ2-5
V gene: TRBV7-9
CDR3 protein: CASSVGGLAEAETQYF
CDR3 DNA: TGTGCCAGCAGCGTAGGGGGACTAGCGGAGGCGGAGACCCAGTACTTC

clone size: few
D gene: NA
J gene: TRBJ2-2
V gene: TRBV15
CDR3 protein: CATSSPQGWGGELFF
CDR3 DNA: TGTGCCACCAGCAGCCCTCAGGGTTGGGGCGGGGAGCTGTTTTTT

clone size: NA
D gene: NA
J gene: TRBJ2-7
V gene: TRBV7-2
CDR3 protein: CASGWGLGEQYF
CDR3 DNA: TGTGCCAGCGGCTGGGGCCTTGGCGAGCAGTACTTC

clone size: NA
D gene: TRBD2
J gene: TRBJ2-2
V gene: TRBV12-3/TRBV12-4
CDR3 protein: CASSLSTSGRSDTGELFF
CDR3 DNA: TGTGCCAGCAGTTTAAGCACTAGCGGGAGGTCCGACACCGGGGAGCTGTTTTTT

clone size: many
D gene: NA
J gene: TRBJ2-7
V gene: TRBV5-1
CDR3 protein: CASEADGSYEQYF
CDR3 DNA: TGCGCCAGCGAGGCAGACGGCTCCTACGAGCAGTACTTC

clone size: NA
D gene: NA
J gene: TRBJ2-3
V gene: TRBV20-1
CDR3 protein: CSARDLRDPGSADTQYF
CDR3 DNA: TGCAGTGCTAGAGACCTACGGGACCCAGGGAGCGCAGATACGCAGTATTTT

clone size: NA
D gene: NA
J gene: TRBJ2-7
V gene: TRBV20-1
CDR3 protein: CSATPTLRVSYEQYF
CDR3 DNA: TGCAGTGCTACGCCGACGCTCAGGGTCTCCTACGAGCAGTACTTC

clone size: few
D gene: NA
J gene: TRBJ2-5
V gene: TRBV7-2
CDR3 protein: CASSPPRGGPGTQYF
CDR3 DNA: TGTGCCAGCAGCCCGCCCAGGGGGGGGCCAGGGACCCAGTACTTC

clone size: many
D gene: TRBD1
J gene: TRBJ1-6
V gene: TRBV20-1
CDR3 protein: CSAFARDRTYNSPLHF
CDR3 DNA: TGCAGTGCTTTCGCTCGGGACAGGACCTATAATTCACCCCTCCACTTT

clone size: few
D gene: NA
J gene: TRBJ1-3
V gene: TRBV12-3/TRBV12-4
CDR3 protein: CASSVTGRSGNTIYF
CDR3 DNA: TGTGCCAGCAGTGTGACAGGCCGCTCTGGAAACACCATATATTTT

clone size: NA
D gene: NA
J gene: TRBJ2-1
V gene: TRBV27
CDR3 protein: CASSEGRGAYNEQFF
CDR3 DNA: TGTGCCAGCAGTGAGGGGAGAGGTGCCTACAATGAGCAGTTCTTC

clone size: few
D gene: NA
J gene: TRBJ1-1
V gene: TRBV30
CDR3 protein: CAWSALGGWGTEAFF
CDR3 DNA: TGTGCCTGGAGTGCCTTGGGCGGTTGGGGCACTGAAGCTTTCTTT

clone size: NA
D gene: NA
J gene: TRBJ2-1
V gene: TRBV12-3/TRBV12-4
CDR3 protein: CASSLGLTNNEQFF
CDR3 DNA: TGTGCCAGCAGTTTAGGTCTTACCAACAATGAGCAGTTCTTC

clone size: NA
D gene: NA
J gene: TRBJ1-1
V gene: TRBV24-1
CDR3 protein: CATSDGVMAFF
CDR3 DNA: TGTGCCACCAGTGACGGGGTGATGGCTTTCTTT

clone size: few
D gene: TRBD2
J gene: TRBJ2-5
V gene: TRBV7-2
CDR3 protein: CASSSSGRWETQYF
CDR3 DNA: TGTGCCAGCAGCAGTAGCGGGAGGTGGGAGACCCAGTACTTC

clone size: few
D gene: TRBD1
J gene: TRBJ1-5
V gene: TRBV6-6
CDR3 protein: CASSGRTGMSRNQPQHF
CDR3 DNA: TGTGCCAGCAGCGGAAGGACAGGGATGTCTCGCAATCAGCCCCAGCATTTT

clone size: few
D gene: TRBD2
J gene: TRBJ2-1
V gene: TRBV5-1
CDR3 protein: CASSPGTSGTNSYNEQFF
CDR3 DNA: TGCGCCAGCAGCCCCGGGACTAGCGGGACGAACTCCTACAATGAGCAGTTCTTC

clone size: NA
D gene: TRBD2
J gene: TRBJ2-5
V gene: TRBV25-1
CDR3 protein: CASRGRVAGVEETQYF
CDR3 DNA: TGTGCCAGCCGAGGTCGGGTAGCGGGAGTGGAAGAGACCCAGTACTTC

clone size: many
D gene: NA
J gene: TRBJ1-3
V gene: TRBV5-1
CDR3 protein: CASSLGRTELSGNTIYF
CDR3 DNA: TGCGCCAGCAGCTTGGGACGGACAGAGCTCTCTGGAAACACCATATATTTT

clone size: NA
D gene: NA
J gene: TRBJ1-1
V gene: TRBV18
CDR3 protein: CASSPSDDTEAFF
CDR3 DNA: TGTGCCAGCTCACCATCGGACGACACTGAAGCTTTCTTT

clone size: once
D gene: NA
J gene: TRBJ2-2
V gene: TRBV4-1
CDR3 protein: CASSQDERGGTGELFF
CDR3 DNA: TGCGCCAGCAGCCAAGATGAGAGGGGGGGCACCGGGGAGCTGTTTTTT

clone size: many
D gene: NA
J gene: TRBJ1-2
V gene: TRBV6-5
CDR3 protein: CASSYSARKQGIYGYTF
CDR3 DNA: TGTGCCAGCAGTTACTCGGCCCGGAAGCAGGGCATCTATGGCTACACCTTC

clone size: few
D gene: NA
J gene: TRBJ1-1
V gene: TRBV3-1
CDR3 protein: CASSPWAGMNTEAFF
CDR3 DNA: TGTGCCAGCAGCCCGTGGGCAGGGATGAACACTGAAGCTTTCTTT

clone size: many
D gene: NA
J gene: TRBJ2-2
V gene: TRBV20-1
CDR3 protein: CSARDPRAGNTGELFF
CDR3 DNA: TGCAGTGCTAGAGATCCAAGGGCAGGGAACACCGGGGAGCTGTTTTTT

clone size: many
D gene: NA
J gene: TRBJ1-1
V gene: TRBV20-1
CDR3 protein: CSARGRRFFGDPIRNTEAFF
CDR3 DNA: TGCAGTGCTAGAGGGAGGCGTTTCTTTGGGGACCCTATAAGGAACACTGAAGCTTTCTTT

clone size: few
D gene: NA
J gene: TRBJ1-6
V gene: TRBV4-1
CDR3 protein: CASSQGQDGYSPLHF
CDR3 DNA: TGCGCCAGCAGCCAAGGACAGGACGGGTATTCACCCCTCCACTTT

clone size: NA
D gene: TRBD1
J gene: TRBJ2-7
V gene: TRBV6-5
CDR3 protein: CASKVGQGIYEQYF
CDR3 DNA: TGTGCCAGCAAAGTGGGACAGGGGATTTACGAGCAGTACTTC

clone size: NA
D gene: TRBD1
J gene: TRBJ2-4
V gene: TRBV28
CDR3 protein: CASSSPGQGKNIQYF
CDR3 DNA: TGTGCCAGCAGTTCCCCGGGACAGGGGAAAAACATTCAGTACTTC

clone size: NA
D gene: TRBD1
J gene: TRBJ2-7
V gene: TRBV20-1
CDR3 protein: CSAVTGTGEREQYF
CDR3 DNA: TGCAGTGCGGTCACCGGGACAGGGGAACGCGAGCAGTACTTC

clone size: few
D gene: NA
J gene: TRBJ2-3
V gene: TRBV5-1
CDR3 protein: CASSLFSTANTDTQYF
CDR3 DNA: TGCGCCAGCAGCTTGTTTTCCACTGCGAACACAGATACGCAGTATTTT

clone size: NA
D gene: NA
J gene: TRBJ1-5
V gene: TRBV20-1
CDR3 protein: CSASTGSNQPQHF
CDR3 DNA: TGCAGTGCTAGTACGGGGAGCAATCAGCCCCAGCATTTT

clone size: many
D gene: TRBD1
J gene: TRBJ2-3
V gene: TRBV5-1
CDR3 protein: CASSLQGTGGDTQYF
CDR3 DNA: TGCGCCAGCAGCTTACAAGGGACAGGGGGCGATACGCAGTATTTT

clone size: NA
D gene: NA
J gene: TRBJ2-3
V gene: TRBV6-2/TRBV6-3
CDR3 protein: CASSSGGNTDTQYF
CDR3 DNA: TGTGCCAGCAGTTCCGGAGGGAACACAGATACGCAGTATTTT